This TCR beta chain stems from a study of T cells in narcolepsy. The overall study: Donors had narcolepsy type 1 or type 2, or were healthy controls.

Measured with immunoSEQ multiplex PCR; TCRdb has only the in-frame clones, and not every one. The profile shows fewer than 20,000 clones, 85% of them singletons. The CDR3 covers 15 residues. Trimming shortened V by 0 bases and J by 2 bases, and 10 bases separated the two germline ends. Per germline, CDR1 SGHAT and CDR2 FQNNGV. The sequencing sample was made of memory (CD45RA-) CD4+ T cells from blood. The sequence was obtained from a human donor in good health. The gene calls are TRBV11-2 and TRBJ1-1; unclear D gene. In nucleotides, the CDR3 is TGTGCCAGCAGCTTAGAGTCGAGTGCAAACACTGAAGCTTTCTTT. This sequence encodes CASSLESSANTEAFF.